This T cell receptor beta chain was documented in a study of early T cells in non-severe SARS-CoV-2 infection (dated by TCRdb to 2020 to 2022). At the level of the whole study: Because TCR sequencing was done on bulk RNA from unsorted whole blood, the alpha and beta chains could not be paired.

General findings and caveats noted by the study authors: VDJdb matching was skewed toward anti-spike CD8 responses, so virus-specific expansions were likely underestimated and private and CD4 specificities were missed.

The protocol used for the library was 5' RACE. TCRdb lists the instrument as NextSeq 500. Unique molecular identifiers were attached to individual cDNA molecules in the TCR library protocol so that sequencing error and PCR bias could be corrected. Both TCR alpha and beta chains were sequenced, and tight co-correlation was observed between alpha and beta sequence abundances in each sample. The source study handled its data this way. Decombinator V4 was used to perform V gene, J gene and CDR3 annotation of TCR sequences. Expanded TCRs were defined as changing significantly between any two time points under a Poisson model with p below 0.0001. TCR abundances were normalised to the total number of TCRs sequenced per sample and expressed as counts per million. A search of VDJdb, accessed on 1 November 2021, was run for TCRs annotated to CMV, EBV and SARS-CoV-2, with TCRs annotated for multiple antigens excluded. In-frame beta chains were kept once TCRdb had trimmed the public reads at Q25 with fastp and called clones with MiXCR. One record per CDR3 amino acid sequence lists the most common genes and DNA. None of the V and J calls come from the authors' own analysis; TCRdb made them. Present in this sample are approximately 77,000 distinct CDR3 sequences, roughly 4.7% of which were seen just once. The ten top clones hold roughly 6.6% of the sample.

This clonotype was found many times. Its specific antigen is unknown. No qualities accompany the bases; no much larger clone lies one base away. A case-control design nested within a healthcare worker cohort in London, UK, was used, with weekly nasopharyngeal swab PCR tests and blood sampling performed. Healthcare workers were recruited between 23 and 31 March 2020, during the week of the UK lockdown, and were followed weekly for up to roughly 15 weeks. This clonotype was obtained from an adult who was a healthcare worker with PCR-confirmed SARS-CoV-2 infection or an uninfected control (not recorded which). The material sequenced was whole blood, taken at baseline.

The sequenced DNA is TGTGCCAGCAGTCCCTCTGGGGCCAACGTCCTGACTTTC. Its translation is CASSPSGANVLTF. The V gene is TRBV11-2 and the J gene is TRBJ2-6; confidence is insufficient to name the D gene. As encoded in the germline V gene, CDR1 is SGHAT while CDR2 is FQNNGV. The CDR3 covers 13 residues, taking in both the cysteine and the phenylalanine. Solely the CDR3 DNA is kept, with 39 bases framed from the first base. V is clipped by 6 bases and J by 0 bases, and the sequence between their germline boundaries is 3 bases long.